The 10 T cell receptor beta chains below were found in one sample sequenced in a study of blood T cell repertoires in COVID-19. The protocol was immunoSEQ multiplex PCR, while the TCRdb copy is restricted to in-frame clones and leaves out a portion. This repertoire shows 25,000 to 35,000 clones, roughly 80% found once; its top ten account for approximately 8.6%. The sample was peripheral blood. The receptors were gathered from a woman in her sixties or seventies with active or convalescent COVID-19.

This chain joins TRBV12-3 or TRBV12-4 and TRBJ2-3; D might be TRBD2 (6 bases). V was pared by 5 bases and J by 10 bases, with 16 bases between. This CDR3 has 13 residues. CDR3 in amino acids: CASSLLREAPQYF. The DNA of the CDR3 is TGTGCCAGCAGTCTCCTTAGGGAGGCCCCGCAGTATTTT.

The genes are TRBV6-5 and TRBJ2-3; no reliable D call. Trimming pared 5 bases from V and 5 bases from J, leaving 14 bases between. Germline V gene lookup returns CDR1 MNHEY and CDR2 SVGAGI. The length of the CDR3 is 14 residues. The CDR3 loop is CASSPGRLRDTQYF. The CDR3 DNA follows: TGTGCCAGCAGTCCCGGCCGACTTAGAGATACGCAGTATTTT.

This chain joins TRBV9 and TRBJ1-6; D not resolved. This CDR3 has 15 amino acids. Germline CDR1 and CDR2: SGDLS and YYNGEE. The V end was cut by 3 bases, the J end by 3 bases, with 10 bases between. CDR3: CASSEQPGYNSPLHF. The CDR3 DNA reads TGTGCCAGCAGCGAGCAGCCGGGCTATAATTCACCCCTCCACTTT.

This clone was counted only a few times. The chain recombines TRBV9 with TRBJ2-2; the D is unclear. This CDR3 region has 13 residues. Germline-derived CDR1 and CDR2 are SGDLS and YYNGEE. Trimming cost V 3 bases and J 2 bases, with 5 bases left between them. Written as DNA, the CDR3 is TGTGCCAGCAGCGGGCCAAACACCGGGGAGCTGTTTTTT. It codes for CASSGPNTGELFF.

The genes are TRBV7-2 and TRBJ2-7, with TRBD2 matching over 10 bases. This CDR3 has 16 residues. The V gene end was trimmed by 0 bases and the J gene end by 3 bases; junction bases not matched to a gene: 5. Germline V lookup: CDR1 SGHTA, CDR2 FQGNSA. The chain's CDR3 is CASSLAGTSAFYEQYF. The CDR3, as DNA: TGTGCCAGCAGCTTAGCTGGGACTAGCGCCTTCTACGAGCAGTACTTC.

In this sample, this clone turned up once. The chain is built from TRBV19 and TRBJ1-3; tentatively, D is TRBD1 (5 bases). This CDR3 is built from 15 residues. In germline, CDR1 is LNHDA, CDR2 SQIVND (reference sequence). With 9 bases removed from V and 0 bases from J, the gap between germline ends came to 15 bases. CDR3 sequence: CASRAGTHSGNTIYF. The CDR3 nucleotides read TGTGCCAGCCGGGCCGGGACTCACTCTGGAAACACCATATATTTT.

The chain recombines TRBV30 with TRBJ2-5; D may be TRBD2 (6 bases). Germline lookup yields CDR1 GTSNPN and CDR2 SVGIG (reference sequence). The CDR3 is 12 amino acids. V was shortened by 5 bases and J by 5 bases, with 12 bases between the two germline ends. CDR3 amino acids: CAWEAGSETQYF. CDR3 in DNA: TGTGCCTGGGAGGCCGGGAGTGAGACCCAGTACTTC.

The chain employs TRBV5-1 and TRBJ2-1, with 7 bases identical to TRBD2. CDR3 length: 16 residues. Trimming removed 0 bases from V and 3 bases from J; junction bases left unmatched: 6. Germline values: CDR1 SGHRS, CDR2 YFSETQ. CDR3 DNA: TGCGCCAGCAGCTTGGATGGCCTAGCGGACTACAATGAGCAGTTCTTC. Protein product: CASSLDGLADYNEQFF.

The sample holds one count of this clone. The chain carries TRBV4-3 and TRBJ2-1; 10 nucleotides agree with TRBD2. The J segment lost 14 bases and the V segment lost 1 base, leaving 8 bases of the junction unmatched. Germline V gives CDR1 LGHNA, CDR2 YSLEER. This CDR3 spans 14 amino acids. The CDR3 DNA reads TGCGCCAGCAGCCAAGGGTTACTAGCGGGGAATAAGTTCTTC. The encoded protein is CASSQGLLAGNKFF.

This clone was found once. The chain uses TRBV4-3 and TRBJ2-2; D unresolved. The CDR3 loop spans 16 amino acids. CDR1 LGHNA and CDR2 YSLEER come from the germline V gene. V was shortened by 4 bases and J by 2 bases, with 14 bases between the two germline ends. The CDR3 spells CASSPKVWLNTGELFF. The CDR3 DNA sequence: TGCGCCAGCAGCCCTAAAGTGTGGTTAAACACCGGGGAGCTGTTTTTT.